This T cell receptor beta chain was profiled in a study of shared clonotypes between healthy human individuals. General observations from the study: Sample collection involved blood only; tissue repertoires are likely different.

Adults of Caucasian background living in Nashville, Tennessee made up all donors. About 100 million PBMCs supplied genomic DNA for unsorted samples. Remarks on this clone: Its antigen is currently unknown.

As originally analysed: ImmunoSEQ gave junction-only sequences without quality scores, so filtering differed. The data were produced by immunoSEQ multiplex PCR, yet TCRdb's version contains in-frame clones alone and is incomplete. V and J calls and clone size follow that table, whereas D and trimming were derived from the DNA. The sample holds hundreds of thousands of clones; roughly four fifths are singletons and the top ten take about 12%. The TCR was taken from a woman in her thirties or forties in good health. Some clones in this sample may be carry-over from other donors' samples. The source material was PBMCs.

The CDR3 sequence is CASSLGQTGELFF. CDR3 nucleotides: TGTGCCAGCAGTTTGGGCCAGACCGGGGAGCTGTTTTTT. The genes are TRBV28 and TRBJ2-2, with D uncertain. V was cut by 3 bases and J by 5 bases, with 7 bases left in between. Germline lookup yields CDR1 MDHEN and CDR2 SYDVKM. CDR3 size: 13 residues.